The sequence of this TCR beta chain was determined in a study of blood T cell repertoires in COVID-19. Across the whole study: PBMCs, B-cell-depleted T cells, or T cells provided the cDNA or gDNA that made up the material.

This clone was picked up one time. The study drew participants aged about 18 to 90 years from around 24 US areas. Cohorts were assigned according to the clinical history that participants reported. Here immunoSEQ multiplex PCR was the method, and the copy in TCRdb shows in-frame clones only, minus some. The sample has 200,000 to 250,000 clones; 70% to 90% are singletons. V lost 3 bases and J lost 1, with 6 bases in between. Germline loops: CDR1 SGHTA, CDR2 FQGNSA. The CDR3 sequence is 13 residues long. V usage is TRBV7-2 and J usage is TRBJ1-2; the D is unclear. The receptor was derived from a man aged 25 to 40 who had recovered from COVID-19. Input material: PBMCs or T cells enriched from blood (not recorded which). The CDR3 here is CASSFSINYGYTF. CDR3 DNA: TGTGCCAGCAGCTTCAGTATTAACTATGGCTACACCTTC.